This is a list of T cell receptor beta chains from one sample in a study of blood T cell repertoires in COVID-19. Method: immunoSEQ multiplex PCR; TCRdb's copy keeps in-frame clones and lacks some. The table has some 130,000 clones, roughly 90% seen once. What was sequenced was PBMCs or T cells enriched from blood (not recorded which). The receptors shown here come from a woman between 45 and 65 years old who had recovered from COVID-19. Each CDR3 is given with its conserved first and last residue. A D gene is named only where the DNA matches it firmly. Clone size appears in some rows only: once, few, many, or a class for an expanded clone.

abundance	d_gene	v_gene	j_gene	CDR3aa	CDR3nt
.	.	TRBV7-2	TRBJ2-5	CASSLAHFQETQYF	TGTGCCAGCAGCTTAGCCCACTTCCAAGAGACCCAGTACTTC
.	.	TRBV4-1	TRBJ1-1	CASSQVVPGAREAFF	TGCGCCAGCAGCCAAGTCGTCCCAGGGGCCCGTGAAGCTTTCTTT
.	.	TRBV6-1	TRBJ1-5	CASSEIISSNQPQHF	TGTGCCAGCAGTGAAATTATCTCTAGCAATCAGCCCCAGCATTTT
once	TRBD1	TRBV18	TRBJ1-1	CASSPTTGGSTEAFF	TGTGCCAGCTCACCTACGACAGGGGGTAGCACTGAAGCTTTCTTT
.	TRBD1	TRBV27	TRBJ1-5	CASSDHRGGSNQPQHF	TGTGCCAGCAGTGACCACAGGGGCGGGAGCAATCAGCCCCAGCATTTT
.	TRBD1	TRBV6-2/TRBV6-3	TRBJ1-5	CASSYSPGTVNQPQHF	TGTGCCAGCAGTTACTCCCCTGGGACAGTAAATCAGCCCCAGCATTTT
.	.	TRBV11-2	TRBJ1-4	CASSLEAAGVRFF	TGTGCCAGCAGCTTAGAAGCGGCGGGGGTTCGGTTTTTT
few	TRBD2	TRBV4-2	TRBJ2-3	CASSQPLSGGVTDTQYF	TGTGCCAGCAGCCAGCCTCTTAGCGGGGGGGTTACAGATACGCAGTATTTT
.	.	TRBV19	TRBJ1-5	CASSTQGATQPQHF	TGTGCCAGTAGCACACAGGGAGCCACTCAGCCCCAGCATTTT
.	.	TRBV4-2	TRBJ2-5	CASSQDGSKRGETQYF	TGTGCCAGCAGCCAAGACGGGTCGAAGCGCGGGGAGACCCAGTACTTC
.	.	TRBV19	TRBJ1-2	CASSIDQGRNYGYTF	TGTGCCAGTAGTATAGATCAGGGCCGCAACTATGGCTACACCTTC
.	.	TRBV5-1	TRBJ1-1	CASTNQGYSTEAFF	TGCGCCAGCACGAATCAGGGTTATAGCACTGAAGCTTTCTTT
.	.	TRBV11-2	TRBJ1-3	CASSLTTASGNTIYF	TGTGCCAGCAGCTTGACGACAGCATCTGGAAACACCATATATTTT
.	TRBD1	TRBV29-1	TRBJ1-5	CSASGQDNQPQHF	TGCAGCGCATCAGGACAGGACAATCAGCCCCAGCATTTT
once	TRBD2	TRBV10-3	TRBJ2-7	CAISEGGSGGLQSEQYF	TGTGCCATCAGTGAGGGAGGTAGCGGGGGGCTCCAGTCCGAGCAGTACTTC
.	.	TRBV5-1	TRBJ2-7	CASNDRGSYEQYF	TGCGCCAGCAACGACAGAGGCTCCTACGAGCAGTACTTC
.	.	TRBV5-6	TRBJ2-7	CASSLQGYTNEQYF	TGTGCCAGCAGCTTGCAGGGTTATACAAACGAGCAGTACTTC
.	TRBD2	TRBV7-9	TRBJ2-3	CASSLASGGADTQYF	TGTGCCAGCAGCTTAGCGAGCGGGGGGGCAGATACGCAGTATTTT
.	TRBD2	TRBV9	TRBJ2-1	CASSPSGGPYLNEQFF	TGTGCCAGCAGCCCCAGCGGGGGGCCTTACTTAAATGAGCAGTTCTTC
.	TRBD1	TRBV29-1	TRBJ1-4	CSVGGQGTEKLFF	TGCAGCGTTGGGGGACAGGGGACGGAAAAACTGTTTTTT
.	TRBD2	TRBV7-2	TRBJ2-1	CASSLRSGGGDEQFF	TGTGCCAGCAGCTTACGGAGCGGGGGCGGGGATGAGCAGTTCTTC
.	.	TRBV10-3	TRBJ1-2	CAISELWKSREAQNYGYTF	TGTGCCATCAGTGAATTGTGGAAGAGCAGGGAAGCCCAAAACTATGGCTACACCTTC
.	TRBD1	TRBV7-2	TRBJ1-5	CASSKADRAQPQHF	TGTGCCAGCAGCAAAGCCGACAGGGCTCAGCCCCAGCATTTT
.	.	TRBV19	TRBJ2-7	CASSIVGRASYEQYF	TGTGCCAGTAGTATAGTTGGCAGGGCTTCCTACGAGCAGTACTTC
.	.	TRBV5-8	TRBJ1-2	CASSLQERDGYTF	TGTGCCAGCAGCTTACAGGAAAGAGATGGCTACACCTTC
.	.	TRBV7-9	TRBJ1-1	CASSPRTASYRGAFF	TGTGCCAGCAGCCCTCGGACAGCCTCGTATCGTGGAGCTTTCTTT
.	.	TRBV2	TRBJ2-7	CASSVNREQYF	TGTGCCAGCAGTGTTAACAGGGAGCAGTACTTC
.	TRBD1	TRBV7-9	TRBJ2-7	CASSFPDRVNEQYF	TGTGCCAGCAGCTTTCCGGACAGGGTAAACGAGCAGTACTTC
once	.	TRBV4-1	TRBJ1-2	CASALRDTGGGYTF	TGCGCCAGCGCACTCCGGGACACTGGGGGTGGCTACACCTTC
.	TRBD2	TRBV27	TRBJ2-5	CASSFVGLAGEETQYF	TGTGCCAGCAGTTTTGTTGGACTAGCGGGGGAAGAGACCCAGTACTTC
.	.	TRBV29-1	TRBJ1-1	CSAQKNMNTEAFF	TGCAGCGCTCAAAAAAACATGAACACTGAAGCTTTCTTT
few	.	TRBV5-1	TRBJ2-7	CASSPGYGSYEQYF	TGCGCCAGCAGCCCCGGATACGGGTCCTACGAGCAGTACTTC
.	.	TRBV27	TRBJ1-1	CASSLSGSGSTEAFF	TGTGCCAGCAGTTTATCGGGCAGTGGTAGCACTGAAGCTTTCTTT
.	TRBD1	TRBV3-1/TRBV3-2	TRBJ2-7	CASSQGGTGGYEQYF	TGTGCCAGCAGCCAAGGGGGGACAGGGGGCTACGAGCAGTACTTC
.	.	TRBV7-2	TRBJ1-1	CASSLTSGIGTEAFF	TGTGCCAGCAGCCTAACCTCAGGGATAGGAACTGAAGCTTTCTTT
.	.	TRBV24-1	TRBJ2-3	CATSQPGSTDTQYF	TGTGCCACCAGCCAACCGGGAAGCACAGATACGCAGTATTTT